The present entry profiles one T cell receptor (beta chain) with its context. No antigen is known for it. This sample is drawn from a study of cytomegalovirus exposure and HLA in healthy donors. Points from the study as a whole: Previous analysis showed most TCR beta V segments were productive about 87% or about 30% of the time. Sequencing likely produced, as an artifact, a cluster of highly shared sequence variants.

PCR was performed using 60 Vbeta and 13 Jbeta primers. Only in-frame clones appear in the TCRdb table, and some are missing; sequencing was by immunoSEQ multiplex PCR. This sample has approximately 150,000 clones, with approximately 90% found just once. This sequence was found in a woman younger than 45 in good health and CMV-seronegative. Sequencing was carried out using PBMCs.

The CDR3 reads CASSLFQRGSRGSEQYF. The DNA of the CDR3 is TGTGCCAGCAGCTTATTTCAGCGGGGGTCGCGGGGTTCCGAGCAGTACTTC. The chain joins TRBV7-6 to TRBJ2-7; 8 bases align to TRBD2. CDR1 and CDR2 (germline): SGHVS, FNYEAQ. With V trimmed by 2 bases and J by 6 bases, 15 bases remained unmatched. This CDR3 is 17 amino acids long.